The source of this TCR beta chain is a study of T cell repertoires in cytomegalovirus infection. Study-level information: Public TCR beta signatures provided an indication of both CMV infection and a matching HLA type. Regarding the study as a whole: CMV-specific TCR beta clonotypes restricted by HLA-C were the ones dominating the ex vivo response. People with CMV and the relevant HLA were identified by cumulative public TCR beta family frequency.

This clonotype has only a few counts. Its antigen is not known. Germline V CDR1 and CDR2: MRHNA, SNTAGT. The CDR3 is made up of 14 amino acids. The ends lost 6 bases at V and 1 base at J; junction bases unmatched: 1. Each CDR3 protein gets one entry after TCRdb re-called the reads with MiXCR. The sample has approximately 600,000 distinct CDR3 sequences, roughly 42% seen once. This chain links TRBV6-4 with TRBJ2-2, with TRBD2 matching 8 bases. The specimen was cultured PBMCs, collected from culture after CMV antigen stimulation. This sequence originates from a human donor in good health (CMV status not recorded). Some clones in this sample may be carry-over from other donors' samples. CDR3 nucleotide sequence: TGTGCCAGCAGAAGCGGGGGGAACACCGGGGAGCTGTTTTTT. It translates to CASRSGGNTGELFF.